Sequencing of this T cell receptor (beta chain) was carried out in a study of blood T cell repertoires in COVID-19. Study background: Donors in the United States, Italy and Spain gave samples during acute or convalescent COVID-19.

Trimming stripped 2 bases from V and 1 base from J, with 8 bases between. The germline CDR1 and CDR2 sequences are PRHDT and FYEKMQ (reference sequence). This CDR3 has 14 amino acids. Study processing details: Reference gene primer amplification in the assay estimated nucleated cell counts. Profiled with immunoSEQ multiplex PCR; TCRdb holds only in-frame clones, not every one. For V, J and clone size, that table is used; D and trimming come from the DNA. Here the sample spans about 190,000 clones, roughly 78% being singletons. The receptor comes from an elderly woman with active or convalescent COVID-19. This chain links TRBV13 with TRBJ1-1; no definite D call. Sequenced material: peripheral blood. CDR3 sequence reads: CASSLSAGNTEAFF. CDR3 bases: TGTGCCAGCAGCTTATCTGCGGGGAACACTGAAGCTTTCTTT.